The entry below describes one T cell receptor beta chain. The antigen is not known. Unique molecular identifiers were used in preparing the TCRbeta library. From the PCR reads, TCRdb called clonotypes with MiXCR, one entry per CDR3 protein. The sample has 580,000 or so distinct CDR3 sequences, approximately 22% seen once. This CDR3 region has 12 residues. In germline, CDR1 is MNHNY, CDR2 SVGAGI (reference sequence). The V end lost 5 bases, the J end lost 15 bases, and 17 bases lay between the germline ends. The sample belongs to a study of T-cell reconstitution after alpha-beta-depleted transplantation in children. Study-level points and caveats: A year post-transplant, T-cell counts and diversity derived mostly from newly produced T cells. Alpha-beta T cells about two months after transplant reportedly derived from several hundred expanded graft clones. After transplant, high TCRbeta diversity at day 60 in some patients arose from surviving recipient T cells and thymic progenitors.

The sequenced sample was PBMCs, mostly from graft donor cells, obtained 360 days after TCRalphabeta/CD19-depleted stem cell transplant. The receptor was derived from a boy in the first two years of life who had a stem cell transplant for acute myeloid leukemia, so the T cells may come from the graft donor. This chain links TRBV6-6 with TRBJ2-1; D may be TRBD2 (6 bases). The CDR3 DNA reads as TGTGCCAGCAGTCCCTTTGGGGGGAGGCGGTTCTTC. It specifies CASSPFGGRRFF.